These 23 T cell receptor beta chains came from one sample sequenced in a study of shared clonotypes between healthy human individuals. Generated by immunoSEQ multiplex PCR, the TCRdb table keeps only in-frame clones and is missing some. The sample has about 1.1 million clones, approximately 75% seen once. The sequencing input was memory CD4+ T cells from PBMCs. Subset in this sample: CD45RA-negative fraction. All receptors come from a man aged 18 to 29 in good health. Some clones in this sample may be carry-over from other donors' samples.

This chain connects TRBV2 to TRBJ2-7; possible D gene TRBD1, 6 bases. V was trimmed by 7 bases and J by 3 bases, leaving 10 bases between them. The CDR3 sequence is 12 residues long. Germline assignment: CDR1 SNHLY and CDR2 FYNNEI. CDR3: CASTQGNYEQYF. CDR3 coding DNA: TGTGCCAGCACCCAGGGGAACTACGAGCAGTACTTC.

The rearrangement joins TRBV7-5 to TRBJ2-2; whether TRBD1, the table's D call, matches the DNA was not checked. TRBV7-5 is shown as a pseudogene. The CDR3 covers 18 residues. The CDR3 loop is CVRSSLAMTGGWTGELFF. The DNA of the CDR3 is TGTGTCAGAAGCTCACTAGCGATGACAGGGGGCTGGACCGGGGAGCTGTTTTTT.

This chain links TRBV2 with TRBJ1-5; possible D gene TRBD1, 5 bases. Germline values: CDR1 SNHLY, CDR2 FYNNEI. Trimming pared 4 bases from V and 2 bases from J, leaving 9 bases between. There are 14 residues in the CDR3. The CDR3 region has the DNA TGTGCCAGCAGTGGAGGGGCCGGCAATCAGCCCCAGCATTTT. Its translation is CASSGGAGNQPQHF.

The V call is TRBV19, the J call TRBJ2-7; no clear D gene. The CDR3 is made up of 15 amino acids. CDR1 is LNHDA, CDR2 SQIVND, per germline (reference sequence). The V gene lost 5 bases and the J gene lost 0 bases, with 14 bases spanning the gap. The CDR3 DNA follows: TGTGCCAGTAGTTCCTTTCTATGGGCCTCCTACGAGCAGTACTTC. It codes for CASSSFLWASYEQYF.

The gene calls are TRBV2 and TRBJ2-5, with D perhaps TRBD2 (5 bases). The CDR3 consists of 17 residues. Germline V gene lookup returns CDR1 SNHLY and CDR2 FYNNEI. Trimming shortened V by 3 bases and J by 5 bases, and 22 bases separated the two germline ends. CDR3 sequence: CASSERALRAGWETQYF. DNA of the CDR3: TGTGCCAGCAGTGAGAGGGCTCTCCGGGCCGGGTGGGAGACCCAGTACTTC. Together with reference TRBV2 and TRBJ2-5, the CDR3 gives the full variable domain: EPEVTQTPSHQVTQMGQEVILRCVPISNHLYFYWYRQILGQKVEFLVSFYNNEISEKSEIFDDQFSVERPDGSNFTLKIRSTKLEDSAMYFCASSERALRAGWETQYFGPGTRLLVL.

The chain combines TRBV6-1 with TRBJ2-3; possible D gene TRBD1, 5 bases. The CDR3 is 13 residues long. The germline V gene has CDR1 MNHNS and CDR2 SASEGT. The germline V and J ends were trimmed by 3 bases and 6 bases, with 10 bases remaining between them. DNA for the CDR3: TGTGCCAGCAGTGACAGGGTGGCGGATACGCAGTATTTT. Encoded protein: CASSDRVADTQYF.

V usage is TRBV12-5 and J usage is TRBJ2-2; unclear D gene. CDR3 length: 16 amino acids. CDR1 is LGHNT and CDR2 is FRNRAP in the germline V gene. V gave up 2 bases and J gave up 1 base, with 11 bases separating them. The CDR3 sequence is CASGLMVNRNTGELFF. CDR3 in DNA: TGTGCTAGTGGTTTGATGGTTAACCGGAACACCGGGGAGCTGTTTTTT. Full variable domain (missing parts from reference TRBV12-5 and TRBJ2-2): DARVTQTPRHKVTEMGQEVTMRCQPILGHNTVFWYRQTMMQGLELLAYFRNRAPLDDSGMPKDRFSAEMPDATLATLKIQPSEPRDSAVYFCASGLMVNRNTGELFFGEGSRLTVL.

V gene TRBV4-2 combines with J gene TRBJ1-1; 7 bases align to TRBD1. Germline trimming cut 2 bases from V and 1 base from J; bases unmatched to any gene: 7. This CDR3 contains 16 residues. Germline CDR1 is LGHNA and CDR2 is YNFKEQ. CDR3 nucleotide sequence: TGTGCCAGCAGCCAATCCGGGAGGGGGCAGAACACTGAAGCTTTCTTT. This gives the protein CASSQSGRGQNTEAFF.

CDR3 in amino acids: CASSSIRGEGYTF. CDR3 coding DNA: TGTGCCAGCAGCTCGATACGGGGAGAGGGCTACACCTTC. V gene TRBV7-9 combines with J gene TRBJ1-2; D is ambiguous. This CDR3 region has 13 residues. V was shortened by 4 bases and J by 8 bases, with 14 bases between the two germline ends. Germline V CDR1 and CDR2: SEHNR, FQNEAQ (reference sequence).

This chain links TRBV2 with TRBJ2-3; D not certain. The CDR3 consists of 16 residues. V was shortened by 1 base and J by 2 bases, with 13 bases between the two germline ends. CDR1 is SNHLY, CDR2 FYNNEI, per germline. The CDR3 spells CASSEGQTTFTDTQYF. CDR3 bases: TGTGCCAGCAGTGAAGGGCAGACCACTTTCACAGATACGCAGTATTTT.

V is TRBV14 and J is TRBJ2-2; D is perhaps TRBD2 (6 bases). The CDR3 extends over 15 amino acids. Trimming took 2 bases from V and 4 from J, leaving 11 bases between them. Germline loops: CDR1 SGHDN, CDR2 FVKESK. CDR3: CASSQRLASTGELFF. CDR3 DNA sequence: TGTGCCAGCAGCCAACGGCTAGCGAGCACCGGGGAGCTGTTTTTT.

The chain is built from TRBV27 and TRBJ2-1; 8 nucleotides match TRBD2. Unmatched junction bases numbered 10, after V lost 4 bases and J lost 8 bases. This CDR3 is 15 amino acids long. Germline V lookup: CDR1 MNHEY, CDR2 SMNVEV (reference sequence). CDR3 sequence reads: CASSYGSGRAHEQFF. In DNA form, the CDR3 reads TGTGCCAGCAGTTACGGAAGCGGGAGAGCCCATGAGCAGTTCTTC.

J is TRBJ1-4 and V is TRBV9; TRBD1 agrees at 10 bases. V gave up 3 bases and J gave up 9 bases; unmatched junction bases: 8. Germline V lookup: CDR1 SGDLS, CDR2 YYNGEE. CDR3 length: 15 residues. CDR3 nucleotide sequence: TGTGCCAGCAGCGCGGGATGGGGACAGGGGCAAAAACTGTTTTTT. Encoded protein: CASSAGWGQGQKLFF.

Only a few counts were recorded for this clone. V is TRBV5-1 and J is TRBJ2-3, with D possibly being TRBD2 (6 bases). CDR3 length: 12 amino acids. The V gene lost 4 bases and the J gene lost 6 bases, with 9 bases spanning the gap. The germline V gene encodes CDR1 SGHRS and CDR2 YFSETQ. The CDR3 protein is CASSITSDTQYF. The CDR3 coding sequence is TGCGCCAGCAGCATCACTAGCGATACGCAGTATTTT.

DNA for the CDR3: TGTGCCACCAGGACAGGCCTAGTCGCTTTCTTT. Encoded protein: CATRTGLVAFF. The V call is TRBV19, the J call TRBJ1-1; TRBD1 agrees at 7 bases. V lost 10 bases to trimming and J lost 11 bases; unmatched junction nucleotides: 10. The germline V gene encodes CDR1 LNHDA and CDR2 SQIVND (reference sequence). CDR3 size: 11 residues. The full variable domain, its missing parts supplied by reference TRBV19 and TRBJ1-1, is DGGITQSPKYLFRKEGQNVTLSCEQNLNHDAMYWYRQDPGQGLRLIYYSQIVNDFQKGDIAEGYSVSREKKESFPLTVTSAQKNPTAFYLCATRTGLVAFFGQGTRLTVV.

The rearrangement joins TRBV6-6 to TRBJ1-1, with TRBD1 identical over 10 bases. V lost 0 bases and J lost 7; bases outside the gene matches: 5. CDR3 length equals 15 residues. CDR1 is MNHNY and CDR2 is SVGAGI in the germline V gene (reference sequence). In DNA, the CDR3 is TGTGCCAGCAGTTACTCTGGGACAGGGGACGGTGAAGCTTTCTTT. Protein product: CASSYSGTGDGEAFF.

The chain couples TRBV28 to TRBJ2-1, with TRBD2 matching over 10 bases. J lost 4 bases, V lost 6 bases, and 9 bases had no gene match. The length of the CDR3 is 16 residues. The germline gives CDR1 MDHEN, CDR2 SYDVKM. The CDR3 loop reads CASSRTGTSAYNEQFF. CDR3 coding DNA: TGTGCCAGCAGCCGAACCGGGACTAGCGCGTACAATGAGCAGTTCTTC.

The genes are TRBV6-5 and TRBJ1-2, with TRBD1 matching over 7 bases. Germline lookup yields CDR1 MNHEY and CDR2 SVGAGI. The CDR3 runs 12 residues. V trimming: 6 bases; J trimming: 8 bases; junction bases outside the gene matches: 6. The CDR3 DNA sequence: TGTGCCAGCAGACAGGGGATCGGGGGCTACACCTTC. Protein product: CASRQGIGGYTF.

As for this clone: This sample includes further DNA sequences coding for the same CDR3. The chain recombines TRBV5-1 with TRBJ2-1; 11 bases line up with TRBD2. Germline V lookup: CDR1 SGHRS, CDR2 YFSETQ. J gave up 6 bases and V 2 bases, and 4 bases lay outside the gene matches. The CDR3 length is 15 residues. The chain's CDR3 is CASSFLAGGSNEQFF. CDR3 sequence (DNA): TGCGCCAGCAGCTTTCTAGCGGGAGGTAGCAATGAGCAGTTCTTC.

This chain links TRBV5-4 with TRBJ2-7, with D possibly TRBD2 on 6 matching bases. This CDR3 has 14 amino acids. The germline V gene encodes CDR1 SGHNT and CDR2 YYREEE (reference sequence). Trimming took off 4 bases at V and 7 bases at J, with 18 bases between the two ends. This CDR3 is CASSGLGGVREQYF. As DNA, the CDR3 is TGTGCCAGCAGCGGGCTAGGCGGGGTCCGGGAGCAGTACTTC.

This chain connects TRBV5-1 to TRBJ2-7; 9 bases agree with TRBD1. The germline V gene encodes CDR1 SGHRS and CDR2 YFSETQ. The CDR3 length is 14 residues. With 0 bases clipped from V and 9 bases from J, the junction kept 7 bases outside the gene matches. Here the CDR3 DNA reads TGCGCCAGCAGCTTGGGTGGGACAGGGACGAGGCAGTACTTC. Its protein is CASSLGGTGTRQYF. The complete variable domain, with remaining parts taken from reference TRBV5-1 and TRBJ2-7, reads KAGVTQTPRYLIKTRGQQVTLSCSPISGHRSVSWYQQTPGQGLQFLFEYFSETQRNKGNFPGRFSGRQFSNSRSEMNVSTLELGDSALYLCASSLGGTGTRQYFGPGTRLTVT.

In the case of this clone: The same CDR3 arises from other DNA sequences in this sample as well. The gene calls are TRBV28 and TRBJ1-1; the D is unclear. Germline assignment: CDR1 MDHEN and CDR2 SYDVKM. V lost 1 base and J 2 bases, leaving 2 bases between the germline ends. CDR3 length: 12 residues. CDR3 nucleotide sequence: TGTGCCAGCAGTTTATTAAACACTGAAGCTTTCTTT. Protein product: CASSLLNTEAFF.

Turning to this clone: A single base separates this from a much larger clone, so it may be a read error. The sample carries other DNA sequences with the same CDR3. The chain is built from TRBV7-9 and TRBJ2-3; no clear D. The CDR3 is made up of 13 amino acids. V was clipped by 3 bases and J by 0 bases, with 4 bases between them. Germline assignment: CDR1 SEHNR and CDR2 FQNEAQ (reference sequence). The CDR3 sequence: CASSFGSTDTQYF. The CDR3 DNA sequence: TGTGCCAGCAGCTTCGGGAGCACAGATACGCAGTATTTT.